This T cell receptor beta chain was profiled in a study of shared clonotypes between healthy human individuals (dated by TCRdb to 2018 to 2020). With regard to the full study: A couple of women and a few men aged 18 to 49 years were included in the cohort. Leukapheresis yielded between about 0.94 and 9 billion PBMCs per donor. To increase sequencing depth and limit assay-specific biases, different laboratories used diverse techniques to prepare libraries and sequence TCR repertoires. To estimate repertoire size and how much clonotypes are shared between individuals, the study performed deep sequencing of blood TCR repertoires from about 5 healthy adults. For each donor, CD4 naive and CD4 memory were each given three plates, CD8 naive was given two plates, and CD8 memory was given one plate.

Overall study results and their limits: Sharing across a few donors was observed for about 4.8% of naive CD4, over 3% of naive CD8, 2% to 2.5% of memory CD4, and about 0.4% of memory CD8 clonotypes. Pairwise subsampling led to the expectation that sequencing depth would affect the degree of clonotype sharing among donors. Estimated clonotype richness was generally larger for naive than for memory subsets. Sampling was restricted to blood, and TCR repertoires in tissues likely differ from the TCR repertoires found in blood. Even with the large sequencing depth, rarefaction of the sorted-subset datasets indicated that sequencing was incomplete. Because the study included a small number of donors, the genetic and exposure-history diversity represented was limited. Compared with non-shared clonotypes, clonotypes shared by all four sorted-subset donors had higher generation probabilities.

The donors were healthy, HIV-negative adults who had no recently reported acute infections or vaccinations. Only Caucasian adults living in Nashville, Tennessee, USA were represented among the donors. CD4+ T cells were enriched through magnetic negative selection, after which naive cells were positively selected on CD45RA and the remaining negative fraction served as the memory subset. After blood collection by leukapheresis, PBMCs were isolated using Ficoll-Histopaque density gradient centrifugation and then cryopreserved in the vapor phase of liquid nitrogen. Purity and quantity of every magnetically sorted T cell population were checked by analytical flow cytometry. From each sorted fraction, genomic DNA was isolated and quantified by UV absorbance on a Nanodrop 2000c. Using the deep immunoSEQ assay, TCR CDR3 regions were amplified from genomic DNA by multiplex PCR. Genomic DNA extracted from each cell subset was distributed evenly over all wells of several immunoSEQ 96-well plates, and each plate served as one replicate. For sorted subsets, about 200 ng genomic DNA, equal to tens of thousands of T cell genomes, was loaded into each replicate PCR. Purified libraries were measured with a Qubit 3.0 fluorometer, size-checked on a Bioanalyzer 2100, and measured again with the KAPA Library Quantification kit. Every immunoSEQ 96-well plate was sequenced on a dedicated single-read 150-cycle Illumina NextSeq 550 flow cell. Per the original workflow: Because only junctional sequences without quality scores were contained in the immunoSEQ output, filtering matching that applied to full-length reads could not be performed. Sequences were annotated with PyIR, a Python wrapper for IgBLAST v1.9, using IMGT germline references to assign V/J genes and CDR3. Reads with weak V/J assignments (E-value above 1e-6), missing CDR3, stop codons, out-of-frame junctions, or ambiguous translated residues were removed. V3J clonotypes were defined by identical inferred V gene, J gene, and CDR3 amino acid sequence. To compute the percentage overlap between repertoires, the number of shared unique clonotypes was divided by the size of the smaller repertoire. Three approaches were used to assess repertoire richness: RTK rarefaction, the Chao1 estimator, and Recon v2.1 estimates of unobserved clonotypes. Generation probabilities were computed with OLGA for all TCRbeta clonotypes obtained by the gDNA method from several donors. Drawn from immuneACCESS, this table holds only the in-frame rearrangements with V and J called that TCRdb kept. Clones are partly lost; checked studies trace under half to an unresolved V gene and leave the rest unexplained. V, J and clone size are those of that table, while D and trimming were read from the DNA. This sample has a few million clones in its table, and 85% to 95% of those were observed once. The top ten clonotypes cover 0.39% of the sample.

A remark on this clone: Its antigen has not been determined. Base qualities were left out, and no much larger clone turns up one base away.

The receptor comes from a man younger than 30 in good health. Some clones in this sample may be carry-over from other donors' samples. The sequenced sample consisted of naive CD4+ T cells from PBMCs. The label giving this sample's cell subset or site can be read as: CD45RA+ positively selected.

In nucleotide form, the sequence is TGTGCCAGCAGCTTAGACCGGAATGAAGCTTTCTTT. This encodes CASSLDRNEAFF. The chain employs TRBV7-2 and TRBJ1-1; no D gene can be assigned with confidence. V and J lose 1 base and 7 bases, and a span of 7 bases separates them. From the germline V gene, CDR1 is SGHTA and CDR2 is FQGNSA. From cysteine to phenylalanine, the CDR3 is 12 amino acids long. The entry retains the CDR3 DNA only, 36 bases that are in frame from base 1.